This record concerns one TCR beta chain sequence. Amplification from RNA transcripts yielded the TCR beta CDR3 regions. First-round RT-PCR employed HTBI primers, with a second-round multiplex PCR after it. From the multiplex PCR reads, TCRdb called clonotypes with MiXCR, one entry per CDR3 protein. In the table there are about 170,000 distinct CDR3 sequences, 37% of which are singletons. These data are taken from a study of Graves' ophthalmopathy and Graves' hyperthyroidism. The source of the PBMCs was approximately 9.5 ml of fresh peripheral blood. Trimming cost V 0 bases and J 4 bases, with 15 bases left between them. CDR3 length: 15 amino acids. Per germline, CDR1 DFQATT and CDR2 SNEGSKA (reference sequence).

The sequencing input was peripheral blood. The chain is built from TRBV20-1 and TRBJ2-5, with TRBD1 as a possible D gene (5 bases). The receptor was derived from a woman between 40 and 55 years old with Graves' ophthalmopathy. Written as DNA, the CDR3 is TGCAGTGCTAGAGATTTTGACAGTCCCCTAGAGACCCAGTACTTC. It is translated as CSARDFDSPLETQYF.